This T cell receptor beta chain was identified in a study of T cell repertoires in cytomegalovirus infection. Whole-study context: Signatures in public TCR beta sequences pointed to both CMV infection and matching HLA type. Study results and caveats: Identification of carriers of CMV plus the relevant HLA was achieved through cumulative public TCR beta family frequency. The ex vivo response showed dominance by HLA-C-restricted CMV-specific TCR beta clonotypes.

Germline loops: CDR1 SGHTA, CDR2 FQGNSA. Trimming cost V 5 bases and J 7 bases, with 15 bases left between them. This CDR3 has 14 residues. This clonotype was detected a few times. Its antigen is undetermined. From the reads, TCRdb called clonotypes with MiXCR, one entry per CDR3 protein. The sample lists about 260,000 distinct CDR3 sequences, roughly 15% seen once, with about 8.7% in the top ten. Sequenced input: PBMCs. V and J are TRBV7-2 and TRBJ1-5, with D tentatively TRBD1 (5 bases). This sequence was found in a human donor in good health (CMV status not recorded). Some clones in this sample may be carry-over from other donors' samples. The CDR3 spells CASSEGRERQPQHF. The CDR3 DNA is TGTGCCAGCAGCGAGGGCAGGGAGCGACAGCCCCAGCATTTT.